These T cell receptor beta chains were read from a single sample in a study of cytomegalovirus exposure and HLA in healthy donors. The assay was immunoSEQ multiplex PCR, and TCRdb's table has in-frame clones only and misses some. The sample carries 85,000 to 100,000 clones, roughly 70% recorded once. What was sequenced was PBMCs. The receptors stem from a man aged 45-65 years in good health and CMV-seronegative. Each CDR3 is given with its conserved first and last residue.

v_call cdr3_aa
TRBV27 CASRQYSGNTIYF
TRBV7-2 CASSSQQGNQETQYF
TRBV30 CAWSTDSASYNEQFF
TRBV27 CASSLRRQGRVTQYF
TRBV7-6 CASSSGTGNYGYTF
TRBV9 CASSTAGGKGRSYNSPLHF
TRBV19 CASNEEDQPQHF
TRBV18 CASSPVRDRGADTQYF
TRBV7-6 CASSLALAHNNEQFF
TRBV7-2 CASSSQGGSPLHF
TRBV10-3 CAISEWANRDEAFF
TRBV14 CASSQLASSYNEQFF